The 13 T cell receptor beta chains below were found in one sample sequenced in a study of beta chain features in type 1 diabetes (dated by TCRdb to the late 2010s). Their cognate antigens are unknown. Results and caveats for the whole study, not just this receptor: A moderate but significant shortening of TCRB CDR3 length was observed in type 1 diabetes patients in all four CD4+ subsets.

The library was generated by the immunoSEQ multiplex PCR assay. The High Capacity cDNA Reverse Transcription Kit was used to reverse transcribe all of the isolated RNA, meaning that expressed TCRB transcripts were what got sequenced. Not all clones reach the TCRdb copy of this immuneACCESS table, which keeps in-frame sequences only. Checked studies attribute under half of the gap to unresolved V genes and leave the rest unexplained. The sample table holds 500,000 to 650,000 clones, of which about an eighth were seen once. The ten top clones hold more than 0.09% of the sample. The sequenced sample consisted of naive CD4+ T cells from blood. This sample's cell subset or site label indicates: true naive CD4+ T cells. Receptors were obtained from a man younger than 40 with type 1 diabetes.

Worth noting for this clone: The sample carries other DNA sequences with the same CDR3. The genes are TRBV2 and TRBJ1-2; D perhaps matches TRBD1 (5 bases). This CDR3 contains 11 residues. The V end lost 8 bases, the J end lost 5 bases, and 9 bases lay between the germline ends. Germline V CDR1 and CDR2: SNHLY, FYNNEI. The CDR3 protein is CASGGNYGYTF. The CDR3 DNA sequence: TGTGCCAGCGGGGGAAATTATGGCTACACCTTC.

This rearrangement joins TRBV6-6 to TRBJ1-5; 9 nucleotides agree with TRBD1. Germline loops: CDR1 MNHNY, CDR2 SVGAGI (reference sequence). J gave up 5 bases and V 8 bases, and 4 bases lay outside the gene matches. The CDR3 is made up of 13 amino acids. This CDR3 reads CASEGTGHQPQHF. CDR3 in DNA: TGTGCCAGCGAGGGGACAGGGCATCAGCCCCAGCATTTT.

In nucleotides, the CDR3 is TGCGCCAGCAGCCAAGCGGGTCGACAGAACACTGAAGCTTTCTTT. This encodes CASSQAGRQNTEAFF. V gene TRBV4-3 combines with J gene TRBJ1-1; no reliable D call. Germline V CDR1 and CDR2: LGHNA, YSLEER. The CDR3 extends over 15 amino acids. Trimming shortened V by 1 base and J by 1 base, and 10 bases separated the two germline ends.

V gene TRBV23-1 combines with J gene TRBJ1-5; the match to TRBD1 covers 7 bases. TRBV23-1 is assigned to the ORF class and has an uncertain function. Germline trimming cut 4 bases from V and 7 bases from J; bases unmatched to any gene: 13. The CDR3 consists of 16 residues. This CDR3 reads CASSLRGQPSRQPQHF. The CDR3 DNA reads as TGCGCCAGCAGTCTAAGGGGACAGCCATCAAGGCAGCCCCAGCATTTT.

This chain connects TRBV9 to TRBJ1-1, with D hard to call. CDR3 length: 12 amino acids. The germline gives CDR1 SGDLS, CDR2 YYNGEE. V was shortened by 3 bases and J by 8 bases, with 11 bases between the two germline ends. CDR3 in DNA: TGTGCCAGCAGCGCCCTAGCGGGAGAAGCTTTCTTT. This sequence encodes CASSALAGEAFF. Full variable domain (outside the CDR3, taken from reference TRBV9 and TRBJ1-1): DSGVTQTPKHLITATGQRVTLRCSPRSGDLSVYWYQQSLDQGLQFLIQYYNGEERAKGNILERFSAQQFPDLHSELNLSSLELGDSALYFCASSALAGEAFFGQGTRLTVV.

CDR3 amino acids: CASSFQGSNEQFF. The CDR3, as DNA: TGTGCCAGTAGTTTCCAGGGGTCCAATGAGCAGTTCTTC. The chain couples TRBV19 to TRBJ2-1, with D possibly matching TRBD1 (6 bases). The CDR3 totals 13 residues. The germline V and J ends were trimmed by 5 bases and 6 bases, with 11 bases remaining between them. Germline assignment: CDR1 LNHDA and CDR2 SQIVND (reference sequence).

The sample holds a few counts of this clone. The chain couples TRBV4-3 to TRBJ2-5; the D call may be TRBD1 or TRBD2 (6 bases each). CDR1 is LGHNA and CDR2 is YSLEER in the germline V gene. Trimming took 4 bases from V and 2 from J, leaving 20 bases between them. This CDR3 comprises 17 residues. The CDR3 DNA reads TGCGCCAGCAGCCCATTAAGGGGGGCTCAATCGCAAGAGACCCAGTACTTC. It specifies CASSPLRGAQSQETQYF.

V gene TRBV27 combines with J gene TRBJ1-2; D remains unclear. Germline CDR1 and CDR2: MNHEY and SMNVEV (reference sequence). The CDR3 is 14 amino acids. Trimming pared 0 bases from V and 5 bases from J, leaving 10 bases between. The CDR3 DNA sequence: TGTGCCAGCAGTTTATCCGACGGCAGTTATGGCTACACCTTC. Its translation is CASSLSDGSYGYTF.

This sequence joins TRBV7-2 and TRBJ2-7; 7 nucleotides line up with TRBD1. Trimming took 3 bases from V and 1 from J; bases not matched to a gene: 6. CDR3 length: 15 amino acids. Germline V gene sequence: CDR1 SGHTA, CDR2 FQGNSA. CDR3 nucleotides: TGTGCCAGCAGCTTTGGTTCGGGACAGTCCTACGAGCAGTACTTC. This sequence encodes CASSFGSGQSYEQYF.

CDR3 sequence: CASSLPIRDRLSGANVLTF. The CDR3 region has the DNA TGTGCCAGCAGCTTGCCGATCCGGGACAGGCTATCCGGGGCCAACGTCCTGACTTTC. The chain is built from TRBV7-2 and TRBJ2-6; TRBD1 matches 8 bases. The germline V gene encodes CDR1 SGHTA and CDR2 FQGNSA. Unmatched junction bases numbered 14, after V lost 3 bases and J lost 4 bases. The CDR3 length is 19 residues.

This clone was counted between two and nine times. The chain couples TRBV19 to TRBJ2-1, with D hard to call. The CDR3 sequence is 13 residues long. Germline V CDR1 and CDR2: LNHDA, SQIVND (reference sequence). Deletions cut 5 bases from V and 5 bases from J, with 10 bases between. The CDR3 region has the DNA TGTGCCAGTAGTCTCCAACTCGACAATGAGCAGTTCTTC. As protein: CASSLQLDNEQFF.

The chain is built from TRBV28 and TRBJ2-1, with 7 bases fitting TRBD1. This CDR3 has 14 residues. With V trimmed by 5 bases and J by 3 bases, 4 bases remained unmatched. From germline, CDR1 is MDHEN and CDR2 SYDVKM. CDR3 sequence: CASSTGTDYNEQFF. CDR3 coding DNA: TGTGCCAGCAGTACCGGGACAGACTACAATGAGCAGTTCTTC.

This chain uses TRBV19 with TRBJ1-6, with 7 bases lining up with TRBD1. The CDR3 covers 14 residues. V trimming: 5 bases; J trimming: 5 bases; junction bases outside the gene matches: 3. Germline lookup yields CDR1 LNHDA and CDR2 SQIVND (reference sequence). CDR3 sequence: CASSHGQDNSPLHF. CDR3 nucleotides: TGTGCCAGTAGTCACGGACAGGATAATTCACCCCTCCACTTT. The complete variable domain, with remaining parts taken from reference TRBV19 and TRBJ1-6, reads DGGITQSPKYLFRKEGQNVTLSCEQNLNHDAMYWYRQDPGQGLRLIYYSQIVNDFQKGDIAEGYSVSREKKESFPLTVTSAQKNPTAFYLCASSHGQDNSPLHFGNGTRLTVT.